Detailed here is one T cell receptor beta chain. Its antigen is not identified. Sequenced by immunoSEQ multiplex PCR; TCRdb stores in-frame clones only, minus some. The sample shows roughly 100,000 clones, around 87% of them seen only once. This specimen comes from a study of T cell responses to AZD1222 COVID-19 vaccine. Whole-study findings and limits: After the peak T cell response, and only then, were repertoires sampled. Within unmutated variant regions lay the reported targets of nearly half of spike-specific TCRs.

Looked up from germline, CDR1 is SGHRS and CDR2 is YFSETQ. The ends lost 4 bases at V and 1 base at J; junction bases unmatched: 5. This CDR3 spans 14 amino acids. V is TRBV5-1 and J is TRBJ2-7; 7 bases are a match to TRBD1. This TCR was recovered from an adult who received the AZD1222 COVID-19 vaccine. This specimen was peripheral blood, taken 28 days after the second AZD1222 dose. In DNA, the CDR3 is TGCGCCAGCAGCATAGGGACAGCTTCCTACGAGCAGTACTTC. Translation: CASSIGTASYEQYF.